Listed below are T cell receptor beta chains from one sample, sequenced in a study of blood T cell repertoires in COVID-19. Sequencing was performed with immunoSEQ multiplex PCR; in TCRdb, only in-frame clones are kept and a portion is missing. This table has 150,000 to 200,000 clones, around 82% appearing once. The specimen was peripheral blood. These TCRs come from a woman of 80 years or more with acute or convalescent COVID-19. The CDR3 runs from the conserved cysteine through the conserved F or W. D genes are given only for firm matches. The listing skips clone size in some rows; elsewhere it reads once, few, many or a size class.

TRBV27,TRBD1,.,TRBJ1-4,CASSPLTGIGEKLFF,TGTGCCAGCAGTCCTCTGACAGGGATAGGTGAAAAACTGTTTTTT
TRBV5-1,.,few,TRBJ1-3,CASSSGQGNTIYF,TGCGCCAGCAGCTCCGGACAGGGAAACACCATATATTTT
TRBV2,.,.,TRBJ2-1,CASSAQGLNEQFF,TGTGCCAGCAGTGCCCAGGGGCTAAATGAGCAGTTCTTC
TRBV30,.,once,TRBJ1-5,CAWSEGFTQGQPQHF,TGTGCCTGGAGTGAGGGGTTTACCCAGGGCCAGCCCCAGCATTTT
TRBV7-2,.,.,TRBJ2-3,CASSLEGVPDTQYF,TGTGCCAGCAGCTTAGAGGGGGTTCCAGATACGCAGTATTTT
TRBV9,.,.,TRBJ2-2,CASSGRQLPGTGELFF,TGTGCCAGCAGCGGGAGACAGCTCCCAGGGACCGGGGAGCTGTTTTTT
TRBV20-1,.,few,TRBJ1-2,CSSPDSYGYTF,TGCAGTTCCCCGGACAGCTATGGCTACACCTTC
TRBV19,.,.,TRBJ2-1,CASIPGSYNEQFF,TGTGCCAGTATTCCGGGAAGCTACAATGAGCAGTTCTTC
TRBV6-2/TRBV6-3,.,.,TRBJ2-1,CASSPTWRVLANEQFF,TGTGCCAGCAGCCCTACCTGGAGGGTTCTGGCGAATGAGCAGTTCTTC
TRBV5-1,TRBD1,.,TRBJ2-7,CASSLQGADEQYF,TGCGCCAGCAGCTTGCAGGGGGCCGACGAGCAGTACTTC
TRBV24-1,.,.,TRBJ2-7,CATSDSSYEQYF,TGTGCCACCAGTGATTCCAGCTACGAGCAGTACTTC
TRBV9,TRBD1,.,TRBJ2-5,CASSAQWGQGQETQYF,TGTGCCAGCAGCGCCCAGTGGGGACAGGGCCAAGAGACCCAGTACTTC
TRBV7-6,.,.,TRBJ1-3,CASSLALGGGNTIYF,TGTGCCAGCAGCTTAGCCCTAGGGGGTGGAAACACCATATATTTT
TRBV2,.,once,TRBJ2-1,CASSDRDEQFF,TGTGCCAGCAGTGATCGAGATGAGCAGTTCTTC
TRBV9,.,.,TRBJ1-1,CASSPTARGEATEAFF,TGTGCCAGCAGCCCCACAGCCAGGGGCGAGGCCACTGAAGCTTTCTTT
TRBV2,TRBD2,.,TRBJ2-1,CASSGLAGGTYNEQFF,TGTGCCAGCAGTGGACTAGCGGGAGGAACCTACAATGAGCAGTTCTTC
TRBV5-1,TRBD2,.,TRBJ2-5,CASSLDPRGLAGGPQETQYF,TGCGCCAGCAGCTTGGACCCTCGTGGACTAGCGGGGGGACCCCAAGAGACCCAGTACTTC
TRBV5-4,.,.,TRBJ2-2,CASSFSGKNTGELFF,TGTGCCAGCAGCTTCTCCGGGAAAAACACCGGGGAGCTGTTTTTT
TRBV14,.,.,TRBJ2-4,CASSLTVAKNIQYF,TGTGCCAGCAGCCTTACAGTAGCCAAAAACATTCAGTACTTC
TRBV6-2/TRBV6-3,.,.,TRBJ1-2,CASSSNFGLGYTF,TGTGCCAGCAGTTCGAACTTCGGACTTGGCTACACCTTC
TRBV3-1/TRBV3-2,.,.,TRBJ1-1,CASSPPQGTEAFF,TGTGCCAGCAGCCCTCCCCAGGGCACTGAAGCTTTCTTT
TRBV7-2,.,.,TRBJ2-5,CASSLARGETQYF,TGTGCCAGCAGCTTAGCTAGGGGGGAGACCCAGTACTTC
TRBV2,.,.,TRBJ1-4,CASRSQGNTNEKLFF,TGTGCCAGCAGATCGCAGGGGAACACTAATGAAAAACTGTTTTTT
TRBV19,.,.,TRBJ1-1,CASTTWQGRSTEAFF,TGTGCCAGTACTACTTGGCAGGGGAGAAGCACTGAAGCTTTCTTT
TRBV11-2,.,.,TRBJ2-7,CASSLVGETYEQYF,TGTGCCAGCAGCTTAGTTGGGGAGACCTACGAGCAGTACTTC
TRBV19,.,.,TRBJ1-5,CASSIETRGRGQPQHF,TGTGCCAGTAGTATAGAAACCAGGGGCCGAGGTCAGCCCCAGCATTTT
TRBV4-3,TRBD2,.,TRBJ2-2,CASSRKTSGSNTGELFF,TGCGCCAGCAGCCGAAAAACTAGCGGATCGAACACCGGGGAGCTGTTTTTT
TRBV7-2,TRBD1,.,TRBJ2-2,CASSSTGGTIGELFF,TGTGCCAGCAGCTCGACAGGGGGTACGATCGGGGAGCTGTTTTTT
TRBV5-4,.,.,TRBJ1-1,CASSLERQVSNTEAFF,TGTGCCAGCAGCTTGGAGCGACAGGTATCGAACACTGAAGCTTTCTTT
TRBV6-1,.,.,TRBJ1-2,CASSEYSYGYTF,TGTGCCAGCAGTGAGTACAGCTATGGCTACACCTTC
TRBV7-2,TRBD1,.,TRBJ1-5,CASSWGQANQPQHF,TGTGCCAGCAGCTGGGGACAGGCCAATCAGCCCCAGCATTTT
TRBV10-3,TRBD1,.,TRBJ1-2,CASRGTGGDSNYGYTF,TGTGCCAGTCGCGGGACAGGGGGCGACTCTAACTATGGCTACACCTTC
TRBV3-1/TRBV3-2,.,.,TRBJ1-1,CASSQDQQGEAFF,TGTGCCAGCAGCCAAGATCAACAGGGAGAAGCTTTCTTT
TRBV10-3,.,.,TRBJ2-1,CAISEGVESYNEQFF,TGTGCCATCAGTGAAGGAGTGGAGTCCTACAATGAGCAGTTCTTC
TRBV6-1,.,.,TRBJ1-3,CASSEYETSRLGNTIYF,TGTGCCAGCAGTGAATACGAGACCTCGCGACTCGGAAACACCATATATTTT
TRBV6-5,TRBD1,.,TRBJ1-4,CASSLTWTGGEKLFF,TGTGCCAGCAGTCTAACCTGGACAGGGGGGGAAAAACTGTTTTTT
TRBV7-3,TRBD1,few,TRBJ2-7,CASSRDRGHEQYF,TGTGCCAGCAGCCGGGACAGGGGGCACGAGCAGTACTTC
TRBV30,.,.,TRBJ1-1,CAGTRRVLMNTEAFF,TGTGCCGGAACCAGGCGGGTCCTCATGAACACTGAAGCTTTCTTT
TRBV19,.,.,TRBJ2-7,CASSRGYYEQYF,TGTGCCAGTAGTAGGGGCTACTACGAGCAGTACTTC
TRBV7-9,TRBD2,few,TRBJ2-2,CASSWGPSGSRRGGELFF,TGTGCCAGCAGCTGGGGGCCTAGCGGGAGCCGAAGGGGCGGGGAGCTGTTTTTT
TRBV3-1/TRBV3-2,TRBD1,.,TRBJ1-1,CASSPRQGPPGNTEAFF,TGTGCCAGCAGCCCACGACAGGGGCCCCCCGGGAACACTGAAGCTTTCTTT
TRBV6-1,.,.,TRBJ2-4,CASSDGLAKNIQYF,TGTGCCAGCAGTGACGGACTAGCCAAAAACATTCAGTACTTC
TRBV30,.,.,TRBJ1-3,CAWSAGRGGYTIYF,TGTGCCTGGAGTGCGGGCAGGGGAGGGTACACCATATATTTT
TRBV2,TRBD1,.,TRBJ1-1,CASSGTAGDTEAFF,TGTGCCAGCTCCGGGACAGCAGGGGACACTGAAGCTTTCTTT
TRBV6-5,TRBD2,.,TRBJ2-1,CASSYSISGGLGEQFF,TGTGCCAGCAGTTACTCTATTAGCGGGGGTCTAGGTGAGCAGTTCTTC